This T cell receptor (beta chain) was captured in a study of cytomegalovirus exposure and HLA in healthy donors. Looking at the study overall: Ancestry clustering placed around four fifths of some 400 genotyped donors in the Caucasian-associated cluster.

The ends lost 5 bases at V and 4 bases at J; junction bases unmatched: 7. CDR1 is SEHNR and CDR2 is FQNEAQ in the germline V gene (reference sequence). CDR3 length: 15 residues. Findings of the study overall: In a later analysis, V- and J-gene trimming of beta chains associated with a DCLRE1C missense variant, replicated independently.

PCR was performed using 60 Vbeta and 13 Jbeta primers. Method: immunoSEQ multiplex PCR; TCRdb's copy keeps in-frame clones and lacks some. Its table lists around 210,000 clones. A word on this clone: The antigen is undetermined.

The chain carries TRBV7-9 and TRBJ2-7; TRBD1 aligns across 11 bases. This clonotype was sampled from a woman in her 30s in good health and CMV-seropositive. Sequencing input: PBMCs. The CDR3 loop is CASSGGDRGVYEQYF. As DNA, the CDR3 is TGTGCCAGCAGCGGCGGGGACAGGGGGGTATACGAGCAGTACTTC.